This T cell receptor (beta chain) is from a study of long-term antiretroviral therapy in people with HIV. The assay used was immunoSEQ (version v3.0), run at survey level. TCRdb's copy holds only in-frame clones and misses some; the assay was immunoSEQ multiplex PCR. The sample has roughly 14,000 clones; 65% to 90% are singletons. With 0 bases removed from V and 0 bases from J, the gap between germline ends came to 9 bases. Germline V gene lookup returns CDR1 MNHNY and CDR2 SVGAGI (reference sequence). The length of the CDR3 is 16 residues. To note about this clone: The antigen remains undetermined.

Study-wide results and limits: An increase in diversity followed ART, yet levels stayed below transplant donor controls.

The sequence came from a young man with HIV. The chain recombines TRBV6-6 with TRBJ1-3; tentatively, D is TRBD1 (5 bases). The sequenced sample was unsorted PBMCs, obtained 0.4 years after starting antiretroviral therapy. CDR3 bases: TGTGCCAGCAGTTACTCGAGGGGATTCTCTGGAAACACCATATATTTT. Its translation is CASSYSRGFSGNTIYF.